Shown below are 23 T cell receptor beta chains from a single sample sequenced in a study of blood T cells in healthy people across ages. The second PCR ran roughly 6 to 11 cycles with a sample-barcoded 5' primer and J-beta primers. A single record per CDR3 protein comes from TCRdb applying MiXCR to the 5' RACE reads. Counted here are more than 1.4 million distinct CDR3 sequences, around 42% occurring once; the ten biggest clones make up less than 8%. Specimen: blood. The receptors shown here come from a woman aged 18-30 years in good health.

V gene TRBV15 combines with J gene TRBJ2-6; no firm D call. V was clipped by 5 bases and J by 0 bases, with 5 bases between them. The germline V gene has CDR1 LNHNV and CDR2 YYDKDF (reference sequence). The CDR3 has 14 residues. The CDR3 DNA sequence: TGTGCCACCAGCTGGGGCTCTGGGGCCAACGTCCTGACTTTC. As protein: CATSWGSGANVLTF.

Written as DNA, the CDR3 is TGTGCCAGCAGTAACTCCGGGACGGAGCACTATGGCTACACCTTC. The encoded protein is CASSNSGTEHYGYTF. The chain joins TRBV7-9 to TRBJ1-2, with a tentative D call TRBD1 (5 bases). CDR3 length equals 15 residues. V was shortened by 6 bases and J by 3 bases, with 17 bases between the two germline ends. From germline, CDR1 is SEHNR and CDR2 FQNEAQ (reference sequence).

Comments on this clonotype: The junction shows a germline mismatch at one end, possibly a read error. The chain recombines TRBV5-1 with TRBJ1-1; D gene uncertain. The CDR3 totals 14 residues. Germline V lookup: CDR1 SGHRS, CDR2 YFSETQ. The CDR3 nucleotides read TGCGCCACCAGCCTGGCCGAGGGGAACACTGAAGCTTTCTTT. The encoded protein is CATSLAEGNTEAFF.

The rearrangement links TRBV5-4 to TRBJ2-7, with a possible D match to TRBD1 (5 bases). Trimming pared 6 bases from V and 5 bases from J, leaving 12 bases between. The CDR3 consists of 12 residues. Germline V gene lookup returns CDR1 SGHNT and CDR2 YYREEE (reference sequence). CDR3 loop: CASNPRGDEQYF. The CDR3 DNA reads TGTGCCAGCAACCCTAGGGGTGACGAGCAGTACTTC.

The rearrangement links TRBV28 to TRBJ1-1; no clear D gene. This CDR3 is 15 amino acids long. The germline V gene encodes CDR1 MDHEN and CDR2 SYDVKM. Trimming removed 6 bases from V and 4 bases from J, with 18 bases in between. Here the CDR3 reads CASSLNGLMSTEAFF. The CDR3 DNA sequence: TGTGCCAGCAGCCTAAACGGCCTAATGAGCACTGAAGCTTTCTTT.

This clonotype was seen more than once but under ten times. The chain is built from TRBV9 and TRBJ1-2, with D possibly being TRBD1 (6 bases). Trimming stripped 3 bases from V and 2 bases from J, with 17 bases between. CDR3 length: 16 residues. Germline CDR1 and CDR2: SGDLS and YYNGEE. CDR3: CASSERGGTINYGYTF. For the CDR3, the DNA is TGTGCCAGCAGCGAGAGAGGGGGGACAATAAACTATGGCTACACCTTC.

In regard to this clonotype: This could be a read error, since a much larger clone is one nucleotide away. The chain is built from TRBV6-5 and TRBJ2-7; D possibly corresponds to TRBD2 (6 bases). Near its end, the DNA agrees better with TRBJ2-5, so the J call may be wrong. Germline CDR1 is MNHEY and CDR2 is SVGAGI. CDR3 size: 13 residues. CDR3 nucleotide sequence: TGTGCCAGCAGTGACGTCGGGGGAGAGACCCAGTACTTC. Encoded protein: CASSDVGGETQYF.

This clonotype was recorded a few times. The chain couples TRBV5-1 to TRBJ2-2; D gene unclear. The germline gives CDR1 SGHRS, CDR2 YFSETQ. The V and J ends lost 0 bases and 3 bases respectively, with 9 bases between them. This CDR3 is 15 amino acids long. Here the CDR3 DNA reads TGCGCCAGCAGCTTGGCAGCTTCAGACACCGGGGAGCTGTTTTTT. It encodes CASSLAASDTGELFF.

This clonotype showed up just a few times. The chain employs TRBV25-1 and TRBJ1-4; D is ambiguous. V was cut by 6 bases and J by 0 bases, with 11 bases left in between. There are 15 residues in the CDR3. CDR1 and CDR2 (germline): MGHDK, SYGVNS. For the CDR3, the DNA is TGTGCCAGCAGGGGGTGGGAGGCAACTAATGAAAAACTGTTTTTT. Its protein product is CASRGWEATNEKLFF.

The chain recombines TRBV2 with TRBJ2-1, with TRBD2 as a possible D gene (5 bases). Germline lookup yields CDR1 SNHLY and CDR2 FYNNEI. The CDR3 loop spans 15 amino acids. Between the trimmed V and J ends, which lost 3 bases and 3 bases, there was a span of 12 bases. The CDR3 region is CASSEEPGSYNEQFF. The CDR3 DNA reads TGTGCCAGCAGTGAGGAGCCGGGGAGCTACAATGAGCAGTTCTTC.

This clonotype has ten or more counts. The chain uses TRBV12-3 or TRBV12-4 and TRBJ2-2; TRBD1 aligns across 9 bases. The CDR3 is 15 residues long. V shed 6 bases and J 1 base; nucleotides not matched to a gene: 3. As DNA, the CDR3 is TGTGCCAGCAGGCGACAGGGGGGGAACACCGGGGAGCTGTTTTTT. Translation: CASRRQGGNTGELFF.

The V and J genes are TRBV10-1 and TRBJ2-5; 7 nucleotides agree with TRBD1. This CDR3 contains 15 residues. V dropped 0 bases and J dropped 5; count of bases not matched to a gene: 6. The germline CDR1 and CDR2 sequences are WNHNN and SYGVQD (reference sequence). The DNA for the CDR3 is TGCGCCAGCAGTGAGTCGAGAGGGGGCGCGGAGACCCAGTACTTC. Its translation: CASSESRGGAETQYF.

This clonotype was detected many times. V and J are TRBV3-1 and TRBJ2-7; no reliable D call. The CDR3 sequence is 13 residues long. CDR1 and CDR2 from the germline V gene are LGHDT and YNNKEL (reference sequence). Trimming took 1 base from V and 1 from J, leaving 5 bases between them. This CDR3 is CASSQAASYEQYF. CDR3 in DNA: TGTGCCAGCAGCCAAGCGGCGTCCTACGAGCAGTACTTC.

V gene TRBV12-3 or TRBV12-4 combines with J gene TRBJ2-1; 8 bases fit TRBD2. The CDR3 runs to 16 residues. Unmatched junction bases numbered 14, after V lost 7 bases and J lost 6 bases. Written as DNA, the CDR3 is TGTGCCAGCACGCATGAACGGGAGGGAGAAAGCAATGAGCAGTTCTTC. Protein sequence: CASTHEREGESNEQFF.

The genes are TRBV5-1 and TRBJ2-1, with 7 bases lining up with TRBD1. This CDR3 region has 17 residues. Germline CDR1 reads SGHRS; CDR2 reads YFSETQ. V was pared by 1 base and J by 9 bases, with 16 bases of the junction left unmatched. The CDR3 loop is CASSLISLSTGSGEQFF. The CDR3 DNA reads as TGCGCCAGCAGCTTGATATCCCTGTCGACAGGGTCCGGTGAGCAGTTCTTC.

The rearrangement joins TRBV7-2 to TRBJ2-5; D unclear. The CDR3 loop spans 15 amino acids. In germline, CDR1 is SGHTA, CDR2 FQGNSA. V lost 0 bases and J 5 bases, leaving 13 bases between the germline ends. As DNA, the CDR3 is TGTGCCAGCAGCTTAGCGCTCGCGGTCAGGGAGACCCAGTACTTC. Its protein is CASSLALAVRETQYF.

The chain links TRBV20-1 to TRBJ1-1; D gene ambiguous. The CDR3 extends over 13 amino acids. V was cut by 5 bases and J by 0 bases, with 10 bases left in between. The germline gives CDR1 DFQATT, CDR2 SNEGSKA (reference sequence). DNA for the CDR3: TGCAGTGCTGTAAAGGGTTTGAACACTGAAGCTTTCTTT. Its protein is CSAVKGLNTEAFF.

The chain carries TRBV27 and TRBJ1-6, with 7 bases lining up with TRBD1. The J segment lost 9 bases and the V segment lost 2 bases, leaving 7 bases of the junction unmatched. The germline gives CDR1 MNHEY, CDR2 SMNVEV (reference sequence). The CDR3 has 15 amino acids. The CDR3 reads CASSLEGGLSSPLHF. In DNA form, the CDR3 reads TGTGCCAGCAGTTTAGAAGGGGGCCTGAGTTCACCCCTCCACTTT.

This clonotype was recorded a few times. The chain has TRBV10-2 and TRBJ2-7, with no clear D. The germline V gene encodes CDR1 WSHSY and CDR2 SAAADI. This CDR3 has 13 residues. V gave up 7 bases and J gave up 1 base, with 11 bases separating them. The CDR3 DNA reads as TGCGCCAGCACCGACGCGAGTTCCTACGAGCAGTACTTC. Translated, it gives CASTDASSYEQYF.

The V and J genes are TRBV15 and TRBJ2-3; D could derive from TRBD1 or TRBD2 (5 bases each). The CDR3 spans 13 residues. Germline V lookup: CDR1 LNHNV, CDR2 YYDKDF (reference sequence). The V gene lost 5 bases and the J gene lost 4 bases, with 10 bases spanning the gap. The CDR3 DNA is TGTGCCACCAGCCAGGGAGTCCCAGATACGCAGTATTTT. Amino acid sequence: CATSQGVPDTQYF. The full variable domain, its missing parts supplied by reference TRBV15 and TRBJ2-3, is DAMVIQNPRYQVTQFGKPVTLSCSQTLNHNVMYWYQQKSSQAPKLLFHYYDKDFNNEADTPDNFQSRRPNTSFCFLDIRSPGLGDTAMYLCATSQGVPDTQYFGPGTRLTVL.

This chain joins TRBV2 and TRBJ2-4; D not resolved. The DNA end favors TRBJ2-5, so the J call may be wrong. The CDR3 totals 11 residues. Looked up from germline, CDR1 is SNHLY and CDR2 is FYNNEI. CDR3 residues: CASNDLETQYF. As DNA, the CDR3 is TGTGCCAGCAACGACCTAGAGACCCAGTACTTC.

This chain joins TRBV29-1 and TRBJ1-1; D gene uncertain. Trimming stripped 6 bases from V and 6 bases from J, with 17 bases between. Per the germline V gene, CDR1 is SQVTM and CDR2 is ANQGSEA. There are 13 residues in the CDR3. Here the CDR3 DNA reads TGCAGCGTCCTGCTTGGGGTGGGCGCTGAAGCTTTCTTT. Its protein is CSVLLGVGAEAFF.

The V and J genes are TRBV5-6 and TRBJ1-1; 8 bases are shared with TRBD1. Germline lookup yields CDR1 SGHDT and CDR2 YYEEEE. V shed 7 bases and J 4 bases; nucleotides not matched to a gene: 6. The CDR3 extends over 13 amino acids. The CDR3 sequence is CASGNRGGTEAFF. DNA for the CDR3: TGTGCCAGCGGTAACAGGGGGGGCACTGAAGCTTTCTTT.